A selection of T cell receptor beta chains follows, all from one sample in a study of T-cell reconstitution after alpha-beta-depleted transplantation in children. Each CDR3 protein gets one entry after TCRdb re-called the PCR reads with MiXCR. The table lists about 610,000 distinct CDR3 sequences, roughly 10% of them singletons. The sample was PBMCs from the stem cell graft donor, taken from the stem cell graft. These receptors all come from a human donor who donated a stem cell graft to a child with acute myeloid leukemia. CDR3s leave out the opening cysteine and the closing phenylalanine or tryptophan.

ASSRGTSGTRETQY,TRBV6-1
AWTPGEDTGELF,TRBV30
AISDPLAGGPDADTQY,TRBV10-3
ATGTESGTYNEQF,TRBV24-1
ATSDLKGLSTDTQY,TRBV24-1
ASSEIASGRLNEQF,TRBV6-1
ASSLGGAEQY,TRBV7-9
ASSLRTSGASTDTQY,TRBV12-3/TRBV12-4
ASSLKVAGGELF,TRBV12-3/TRBV12-4
ASSLGVGTSRSSYEQY,TRBV7-6
ASSLRRGQGASGANVLT,TRBV7-9
ASSLDLNRGMSGYT,TRBV5-1
ASSPTGPLSTGELF,TRBV7-3
AISELRTSNEQF,TRBV10-3
SADGAGGQYTDTQY,TRBV20-1
ASSQDSGQGSLF,TRBV4-2
ATSDFRGRDTDTQY,TRBV24-1
SAREGGSNEKLF,TRBV20-1
ASSVRGLSYNEQF,TRBV9
ASSLTVSGRSDTQY,TRBV7-3
ASSLHEEREILYEQY,TRBV7-7
AWRGTWDRGEQF,TRBV30
ASSLVGLAGEGNEQF,TRBV7-2
ATRTDYEQY,TRBV10-3
ASSPRGMTEQPQH,TRBV9
SVELTRGSSYEQY,TRBV29-1
ASSQSRPGQGGDTQY,TRBV14
ASSRTSLYEQY,TRBV6-5
ASSGYRDYGYNEQF,TRBV6-1
SATGGGSNQPQH,TRBV20-1
ASSPQTGDGDTQY,TRBV27
ASSLGGWGPGELF,TRBV5-5
ASSPDRGPYNEQF,TRBV7-7
ASSPSGTQETQY,TRBV27
ASSLAGFGNTIY,TRBV7-3
ASSPRTNGELF,TRBV12-3/TRBV12-4
ATSPPGKETQY,TRBV15
SLSTSGSGETQY,TRBV29-1
ATSRVYGRGNNEQF,TRBV15
ASIPGRVGEQY,TRBV28
SARDPATYEQY,TRBV20-1
SAYPRQTDTQY,TRBV20-1
ASSIGLAVSYEQY,TRBV5-1
SARDRTRSSTDTQY,TRBV20-1
ASSLDRGLTEAF,TRBV5-1
ASSIGLDYEQY,TRBV5-4
ASSAALGGYSNQPQH,TRBV12-3/TRBV12-4
ASSLMDRGSSKNIQY,TRBV7-9
AWSGGNPHGETQY,TRBV30
ASSRQGGFTDTQY,TRBV5-1